What follows are 2 T cell receptor beta chains derived from one specimen sequenced in a study of molecular identifiers for immune sequencing clone quantification (dated by TCRdb to 2017 to 2018). The library was generated by PCR. Sequenced on an Illumina HiSeq 4000. TCRdb took the public reads, trimmed them with fastp at Q25, ran MiXCR for clone calling and kept in-frame beta chains. Each record represents a unique CDR3 protein, reported with the most common genes and DNA among its rows. The sample data list around 470,000 distinct CDR3 sequences, and 20% to 25% of these were observed just once. About 0.84% of the sample rests with the top ten. Sequences were obtained from naive CD8+ T cells from blood, with Jurkat cell RNA spiked in. What this sample's cell subset or site label stands for: FACS-sorted CD8+CD4-CCR7+CD45RA+ naive T cells. These TCRs come from a human donor in good health. Some libraries in this study had Jurkat cell RNA spiked in.

This clonotype was found many times. This chain uses TRBV5-1 with TRBJ2-7, with a tentative D call TRBD1 (6 bases). The V end lost 5 bases, the J end lost 3 bases, and 18 bases lay between the germline ends. Germline CDR1 and CDR2: SGHRS and YFSETQ. CDR3 size: 15 residues. CDR3 DNA: TGCGCCAGCAGAGAGGACAGCTACCCGGTCTACGAGCAGTACTTC. Its protein is CASREDSYPVYEQYF.

This clonotype was seen only a few times. This chain joins TRBV6-5 and TRBJ2-1; TRBD1 might be the D (6 bases). The CDR3 is 15 amino acids. V was pared by 3 bases and J by 4 bases, with 13 bases between. In germline, CDR1 is MNHEY, CDR2 SVGAGI. The CDR3 bases are TGTGCCAGCAGTTATCTGTCCGGACAGTACAATGAGCAGTTCTTC. This encodes CASSYLSGQYNEQFF.